The sequence of this TCR beta chain was determined in a study of regulatory T cells in long-lasting Graves disease (TCRdb year 2021). About the study as a whole: Antithyroid drugs had been taken for less than 3 months by newly diagnosed Graves' disease patients. The study was registered as a clinical trial and conducted in China. A total of around 35 samples were covered by TCR sequencing, comprising around 13 persistent and around 20 newly diagnosed Graves' disease patients. Persistent Graves' disease patients were compared with newly diagnosed Graves' disease patients by peripheral blood TCR sequencing and RNA sequencing.

Explained via the paper, the time point label denotes: newly diagnosed GD, antithyroid drugs for less than 3 months. For both TCR sequencing and RNA sequencing, RNA was extracted from PBMCs using TRIzol. The diagnosis of Graves' disease was made according to American Thyroid Association guidelines. Patients for the study were recruited at an endocrinology department in Xi'an, China. Each patient gave approximately 10 milliliters of peripheral blood, collected in an EDTA anticoagulant tube. Ficoll Paque Plus density gradient separation was used to isolate PBMCs, and no further T cell sorting was done. RNA quality was checked with an Agilent 2100 Bioanalyzer and agarose gel, and concentration with a NanoDrop 2000. Receptor libraries were prepared by multiplex PCR. Sequencing relied on an Illumina HiSeq 4000. TCR beta libraries were built with iRepertoire HTBI primers and Arm-PCR amplification of CDR3 regions. Before sequencing, the PCR products went through gel purification. The authors processed their data as follows. Gene usage analysis of CDR3 amino acid clonotypes relied on the 60 or so TRBV and about 15 TRBJ segments identified across samples. COPE and FqMerger were used to merge the filtered high-quality paired reads into contigs. Contigs were aligned with BLAST to IMGT TRBV, TRBD and TRBJ reference genes, and CDR3 was defined per IMGT. Highly expanded clones were defined as clonotypes with a frequency above 0.1%. Shannon entropy served as the measure of repertoire diversity, while the Gini coefficient captured V-J evenness. A clonotype found in more than one individual was treated as public. TCRdb's own reprocessing of the public reads used fastp at Q25 and MiXCR and kept productive beta chains. Every entry covers one CDR3 protein and lists the most common genes and DNA from its rows. In this record, the V and J calls reflect TCRdb's handling and not the investigators' own analysis. This sample is represented by 350,000 to 500,000 distinct CDR3 sequences; around 13% of them were singletons. The top ten clonotypes cover under 20% of the sample.

Note on this clonotype: There is no known antigen for this receptor. No per-base quality is available; no much larger clone lies one base away.

What the research found in general, with its limitations: TRBV28, TRBJ1-2 and TRBJ2-5 were preferentially used in persistent disease, while TRBV20-1 and TRBJ2-1 were favored in newly diagnosed disease. Only the TCR beta chain was sequenced and analyzed. As a limitation, the authors acknowledged that the small sample size may reduce accuracy. Peripheral blood alone was examined, since thyroid tissue, which constituted the primary lesion, could not be accessed. Patients with persistent disease shared more public clonotypes (around 2,700) than newly diagnosed patients did (approximately 1,000). Compared with newly diagnosed patients, patients with persistent Graves' disease had lower TCR Shannon entropy and fewer highly expanded clones, which suggests clonal expansion.

The CDR3 has 17 amino acids, counting the end cysteine and phenylalanine. Of all the DNA, just the CDR3 is kept, 51 bases in frame from base 1. V is pared back by 0 bases and J by 0 bases, with 9 bases lying between the germline termini. The data were also submitted as part of a second study, on T cells in Graves' hyperthyroidism and ophthalmopathy. That second publication adds: Stable Graves' hyperthyroidism was defined as no progression to ophthalmopathy during 18 months of follow-up. Hyperthyroidism patients were newly diagnosed, with disease duration under 2 months, and aged 18 to 65 years. Exclusion was applied to patients with uncontrolled infections, other autoimmune diseases, pregnancy or lactation. Clinical symptoms, serum thyroxine and TRAb, thyroid ultrasound, and orbital computed tomography formed the basis for the diagnoses. The first round of RT-PCR for the TCR CDR3 was performed with the HTBI primer set and the Qiagen OneStep RT-PCR kit. Most expanded thyroid clonotypes (frequency above 0.001) were also found in blood, which suggests that blood repertoires may mirror thyroid immune responses. A 13 V-J signature model separated ophthalmopathy from stable hyperthyroidism, with approximately 87% sensitivity and about 81% specificity in cross-validation and 80%/75% in testing. In validation, progression to ophthalmopathy was predicted by the model with around 70% sensitivity and roughly 76% specificity, a median of approximately 6.5 months before onset. TCR V-J signatures able to tell the groups apart were searched for in a discovery cohort of 90 to 100 patients, of whom about 40 had Graves' ophthalmopathy and more than 55 had stable Graves' hyperthyroidism. Prospective prediction of ophthalmopathy was tested in an independent validation cohort of 18 to 20 hyperthyroidism patients and 17 patients who later progressed to ophthalmopathy. For training and testing, the roughly 93 patients in the discovery cohort were randomly divided in a 7:3 ratio. In about 6 Graves' hyperthyroidism patients, the study also compared T-cell repertoires from thyroid tissue with T-cell repertoires from blood. After sampling, hyperthyroidism patients received methimazole starting at 30 mg daily, and ophthalmopathy patients received high-dose intravenous methylprednisolone. Libraries were constructed in a second round of multiplex PCR, after which size selection and purification were performed. Sequencing of the libraries was done on an Illumina HiSeq2000 using paired-end 100 bp reads. SOAPnuke was used to process the raw data, with reads discarded if the reads contained adapters or uncalled bases, had a mean Phred below 15, or lacked an exact constant-primer or identifier match. COPE v1.2.5 was used to merge high-quality paired reads, and clonotypes were defined as unique nucleotide sequences. MiTCR v1.1 was used to align clonotypes to the IMGT TRBV, TRBD and TRBJ reference segments. The analysis was restricted to V-J combinations with a frequency above 0.0001, which together covered over 99% of the repertoires. The TCS score was defined as the ratio of F50 (clonal expansion) to E x V (chaos), calculated using BLOSUM62-based TCRdist between CDR3 peptides within each V-J. Welch's t-statistics and random forest reduced approximately 520 V-J features to 13, which were used in a naive Bayes classifier (R e1071). Sample size was not statistically predetermined, and blinding of investigators to group allocation was not performed. TCR Vbeta CDR3 sequencing of 130 to 150 peripheral blood samples (fewer than 45 ophthalmopathy, 75 to 80 hyperthyroidism and some 17 progressor patients) is reported in the paper.

The clonotype originates from a woman aged 50 to 65 with Graves disease. Donor details come from another sample of the same person, matched by shared clones. The sequences come from peripheral blood mononuclear cells (PBMCs), collected at new diagnosis, from a patient treated with antithyroid drugs. The rearrangement joined TRBV12-3 or TRBV12-4 to TRBJ2-6, with no confidently assigned D gene. The bases are TGTGCCAGCAGTTTAGCGGGCCAACTCTCTGGGGCCAACGTCCTGACTTTC. Translated, this gives CASSLAGQLSGANVLTF.